This TCR beta chain was identified during a study of blood T cell repertoires in COVID-19. As for the study in general: Both acute and convalescent COVID-19 samples were obtained from the United States, Italy and Spain. PBMCs, B-cell-depleted T cells, or T cells provided the cDNA or gDNA that made up the material.

CDR3 length equals 11 residues. Trimming left V 6 bases short and J 7 bases short, with 10 bases between. From germline, CDR1 is MDHEN and CDR2 SYDVKM. Original analysis: Estimated nucleated cell counts came from reference gene primer amplification. The protocol was immunoSEQ multiplex PCR, while the TCRdb copy is restricted to in-frame clones and leaves out a portion. Clone size and V and J calls were adopted from that table, with D and trimming inferred from the DNA. The table records a few hundred thousand clones, around 84% of them present only once. V is TRBV28 and J is TRBJ2-7, with D maybe TRBD1 (5 bases). The sequenced material came from peripheral blood. The clonotype originates from a man younger than 45 with active or convalescent COVID-19. The CDR3 nucleotides read TGTGCCAGCAGCCTGAACAGGGAGCAGTACTTC. This gives the protein CASSLNREQYF.